This TCR beta chain was recovered during a study of T-cell reconstitution after alpha-beta-depleted transplantation in children. Trimming left V 8 bases short and J 3 bases short, with 14 bases between. This CDR3 region has 13 residues. Unique molecular identifiers featured in how the TCRbeta library was prepared. Each CDR3 protein is one row after TCRdb ran MiXCR on the PCR reads. The sample records around 440,000 distinct CDR3 sequences, roughly a tenth being singletons. This receptor was identified in a child aged 2-15 years with inherited bone marrow failure, due to receive a stem cell transplant. V is TRBV12-3 or TRBV12-4 and J is TRBJ2-7; D gene uncertain. The sequenced sample was PBMCs, obtained before TCRalphabeta/CD19-depleted stem cell transplant. In DNA, the CDR3 is TGTGCCAGCGCGATGTCTTGGGTCTACGAGCAGTACTTC. Translated, it gives CASAMSWVYEQYF.